This TCR beta chain was identified in a study of beta chain features in type 1 diabetes. Study-wide results and limits: Among type 1 diabetes patients, VDJ junctions had fewer insertions and more deletions. People with Type 1 diabetes carried modestly yet significantly shorter TCRB CDR3s in all four CD4+ subsets.

Isolated RNA was reverse transcribed in full, so expressed TCRB transcripts were sequenced. Regulatory, naive and central memory T cell samples averaged around 3.5 million reads. Produced via immunoSEQ multiplex PCR; TCRdb's table is partial and in-frame only. The sample has around 250,000 clones, 27% seen once. This clone came up a few times. Its antigen is not known. The germline gives CDR1 SNHLY, CDR2 FYNNEI. This CDR3 region has 14 residues. Trimming removed 4 bases at V and 5 bases at J, with 12 bases between. The sequencing sample was made of central memory CD4+ T cells from blood. This receptor was obtained from a man in his thirties or forties in good health. The chain carries TRBV2 and TRBJ2-4; possibly TRBD2 for D (6 bases). The CDR3 loop reads CASSVPGLQNIQYF. The CDR3 nucleotides are TGTGCCAGCAGTGTACCGGGACTTCAAAACATTCAGTACTTC.